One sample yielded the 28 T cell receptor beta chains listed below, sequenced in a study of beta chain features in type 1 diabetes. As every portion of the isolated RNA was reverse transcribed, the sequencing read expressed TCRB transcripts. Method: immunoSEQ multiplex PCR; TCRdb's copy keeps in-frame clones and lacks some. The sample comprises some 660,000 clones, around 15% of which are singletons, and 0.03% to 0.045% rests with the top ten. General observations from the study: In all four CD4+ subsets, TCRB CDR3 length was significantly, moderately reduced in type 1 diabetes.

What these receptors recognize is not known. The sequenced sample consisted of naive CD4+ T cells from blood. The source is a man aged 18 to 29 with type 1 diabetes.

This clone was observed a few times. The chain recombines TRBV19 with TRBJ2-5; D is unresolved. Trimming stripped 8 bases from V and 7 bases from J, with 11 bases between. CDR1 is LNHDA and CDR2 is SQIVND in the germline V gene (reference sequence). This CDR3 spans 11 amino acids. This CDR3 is CASLSMGTQYF. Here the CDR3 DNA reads TGTGCCAGTCTTTCAATGGGGACCCAGTACTTC.

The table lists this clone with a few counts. The CDR3 DNA reads TGTGCCAGCAGTTACCCGGCAGGGGCGGACCACAATGAGCAGTTCTTC. It yields the protein CASSYPAGADHNEQFF. The genes are TRBV6-5 and TRBJ2-1; weak D call: TRBD1 (6 bases). V dropped 2 bases and J dropped 5 bases, with 16 bases sitting between them. The germline CDR1 and CDR2 sequences are MNHEY and SVGAGI. The CDR3 contains 16 residues.

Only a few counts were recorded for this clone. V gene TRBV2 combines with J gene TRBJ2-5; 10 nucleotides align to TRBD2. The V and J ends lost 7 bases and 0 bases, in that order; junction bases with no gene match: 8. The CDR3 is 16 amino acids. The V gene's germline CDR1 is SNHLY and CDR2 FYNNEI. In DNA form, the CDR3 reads TGTGCCAGCACCGCAGGGACTAGCGCGTACCAAGAGACCCAGTACTTC. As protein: CASTAGTSAYQETQYF.

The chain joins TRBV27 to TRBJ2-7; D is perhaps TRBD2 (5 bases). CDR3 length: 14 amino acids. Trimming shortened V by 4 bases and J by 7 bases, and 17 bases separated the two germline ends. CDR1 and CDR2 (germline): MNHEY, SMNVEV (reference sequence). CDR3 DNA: TGTGCCAGCAGTTCGGGAAGTCAAGGTCTGGAGCAGTACTTC. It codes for CASSSGSQGLEQYF.

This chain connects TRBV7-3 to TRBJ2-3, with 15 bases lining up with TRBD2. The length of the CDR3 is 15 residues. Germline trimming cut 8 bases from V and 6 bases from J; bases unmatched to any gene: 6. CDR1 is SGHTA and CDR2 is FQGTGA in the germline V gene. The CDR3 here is CASSPGTSGRDTQYF. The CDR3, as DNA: TGTGCCAGCTCTCCCGGGACTAGCGGGAGGGATACGCAGTATTTT.

CDR3 sequence reads: CASTPGGDLYYNEQFF. CDR3 DNA: TGTGCCAGCACGCCTGGCGGAGACCTGTACTACAATGAGCAGTTCTTC. The chain has TRBV27 and TRBJ2-1; unclear D gene. CDR3 length: 16 amino acids. V was clipped by 7 bases and J by 3 bases, with 19 bases between them. CDR1 is MNHEY, CDR2 SMNVEV, per germline (reference sequence).

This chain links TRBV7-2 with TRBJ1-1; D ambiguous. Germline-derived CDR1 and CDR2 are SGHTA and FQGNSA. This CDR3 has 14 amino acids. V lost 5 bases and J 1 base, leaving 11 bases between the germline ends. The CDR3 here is CASSKREGNTEAFF. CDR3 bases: TGTGCCAGCAGCAAAAGGGAGGGGAACACTGAAGCTTTCTTT. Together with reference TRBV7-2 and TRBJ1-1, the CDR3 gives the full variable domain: GAGVSQSPSNKVTEKGKDVELRCDPISGHTALYWYRQSLGQGLEFLIYFQGNSAPDKSGLPSDRFSAERTGGSVSTLTIQRTQQEDSAVYLCASSKREGNTEAFFGQGTRLTVV.

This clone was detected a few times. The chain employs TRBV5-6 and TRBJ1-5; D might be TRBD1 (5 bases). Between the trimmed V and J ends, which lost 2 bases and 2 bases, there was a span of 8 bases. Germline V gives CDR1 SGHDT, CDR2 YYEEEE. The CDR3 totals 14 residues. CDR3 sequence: CASSFGAGNQPQHF. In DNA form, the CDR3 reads TGTGCCAGCAGCTTTGGGGCAGGCAATCAGCCCCAGCATTTT.

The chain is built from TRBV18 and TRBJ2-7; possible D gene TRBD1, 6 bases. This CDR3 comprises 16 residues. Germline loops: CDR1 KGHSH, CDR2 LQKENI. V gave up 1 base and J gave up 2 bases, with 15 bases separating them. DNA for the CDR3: TGTGCCAGCTCACCACAGGGGACCGGGACACCCTACGAGCAGTACTTC. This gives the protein CASSPQGTGTPYEQYF.

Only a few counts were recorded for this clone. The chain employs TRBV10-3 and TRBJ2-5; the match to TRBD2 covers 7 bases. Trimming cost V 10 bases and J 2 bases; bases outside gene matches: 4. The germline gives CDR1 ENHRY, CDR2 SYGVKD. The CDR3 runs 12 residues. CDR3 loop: CATSGDQETQYF. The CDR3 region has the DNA TGTGCCACCAGCGGGGATCAAGAGACCCAGTACTTC.

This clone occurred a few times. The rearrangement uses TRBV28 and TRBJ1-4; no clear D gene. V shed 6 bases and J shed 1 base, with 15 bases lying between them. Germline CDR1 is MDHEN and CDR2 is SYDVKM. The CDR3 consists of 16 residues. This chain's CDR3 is CASRKRQWGTNEKLFF. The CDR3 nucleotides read TGTGCCAGCAGAAAGCGGCAGTGGGGAACTAATGAAAAACTGTTTTTT.

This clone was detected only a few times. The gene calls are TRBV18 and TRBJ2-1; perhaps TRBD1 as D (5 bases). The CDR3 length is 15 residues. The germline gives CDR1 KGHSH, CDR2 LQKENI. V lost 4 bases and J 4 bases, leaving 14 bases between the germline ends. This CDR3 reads CASSQSGSPYNEQFF. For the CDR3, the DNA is TGTGCCAGCTCACAGTCAGGGTCTCCTTACAATGAGCAGTTCTTC. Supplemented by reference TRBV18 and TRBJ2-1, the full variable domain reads NAGVMQNPRHLVRRRGQEARLRCSPMKGHSHVYWYRQLPEEGLKFMVYLQKENIIDESGMPKERFSAEFPKEGPSILRIQQVVRGDSAAYFCASSQSGSPYNEQFFGPGTRLTVL.

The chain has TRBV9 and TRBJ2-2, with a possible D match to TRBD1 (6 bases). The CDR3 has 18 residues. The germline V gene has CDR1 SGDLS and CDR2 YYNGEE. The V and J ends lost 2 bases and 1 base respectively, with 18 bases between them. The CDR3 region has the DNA TGTGCCAGCAGCGTCCAGGTAATGGGACACTTGAACACCGGGGAGCTGTTTTTT. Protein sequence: CASSVQVMGHLNTGELFF.

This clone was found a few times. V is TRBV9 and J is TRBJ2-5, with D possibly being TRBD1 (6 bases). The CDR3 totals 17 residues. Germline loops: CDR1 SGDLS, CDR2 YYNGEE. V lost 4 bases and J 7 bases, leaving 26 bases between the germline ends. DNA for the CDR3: TGTGCCAGCAGCCCTGAAGATCCGGGACAAAGAGAAGGGACCCAGTACTTC. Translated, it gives CASSPEDPGQREGTQYF.

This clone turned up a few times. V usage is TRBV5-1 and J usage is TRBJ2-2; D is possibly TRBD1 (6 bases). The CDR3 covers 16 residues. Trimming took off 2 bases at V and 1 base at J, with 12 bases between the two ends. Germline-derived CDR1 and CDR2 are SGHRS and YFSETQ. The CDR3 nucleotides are TGCGCCAGCAGCTTTCAGGGGCTGAGGAACACCGGGGAGCTGTTTTTT. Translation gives CASSFQGLRNTGELFF. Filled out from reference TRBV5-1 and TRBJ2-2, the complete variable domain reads KAGVTQTPRYLIKTRGQQVTLSCSPISGHRSVSWYQQTPGQGLQFLFEYFSETQRNKGNFPGRFSGRQFSNSRSEMNVSTLELGDSALYLCASSFQGLRNTGELFFGEGSRLTVL.

The CDR3 sequence: CASSLAGTPETQYF. The CDR3 DNA sequence: TGCGCCAGCAGCTTGGCCGGCACTCCGGAGACCCAGTACTTC. The J gene is TRBJ2-5, the V gene TRBV5-1; D unresolved. The CDR3 runs to 14 residues. V was trimmed by 0 bases and J by 5 bases, leaving 11 bases between them. Germline V CDR1 and CDR2: SGHRS, YFSETQ.

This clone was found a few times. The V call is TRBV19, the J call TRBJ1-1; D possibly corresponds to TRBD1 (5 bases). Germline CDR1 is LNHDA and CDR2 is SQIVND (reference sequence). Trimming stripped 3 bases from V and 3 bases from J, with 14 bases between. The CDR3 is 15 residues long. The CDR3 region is CASSIVMGQDTEAFF. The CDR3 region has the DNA TGTGCCAGTAGTATCGTTATGGGGCAGGACACTGAAGCTTTCTTT.

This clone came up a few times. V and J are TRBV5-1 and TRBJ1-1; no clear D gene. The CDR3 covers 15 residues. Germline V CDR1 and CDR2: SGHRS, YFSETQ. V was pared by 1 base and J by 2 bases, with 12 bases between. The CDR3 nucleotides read TGCGCCAGCAGCTTGATGAGTCAAGGAAACACTGAAGCTTTCTTT. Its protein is CASSLMSQGNTEAFF.

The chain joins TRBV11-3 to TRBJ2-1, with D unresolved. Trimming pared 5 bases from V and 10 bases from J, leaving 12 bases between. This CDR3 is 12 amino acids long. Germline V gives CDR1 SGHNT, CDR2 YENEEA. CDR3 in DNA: TGTGCCAGCAGCCAGGCTCGCAGCGAGCAGTTCTTC. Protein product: CASSQARSEQFF.

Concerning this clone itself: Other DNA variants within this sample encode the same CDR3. For the CDR3, the DNA is TGTGCCTGGAGTGTGAGGAGCAATCAGCCCCAGCATTTT. Translated: CAWSVRSNQPQHF. The V gene is TRBV30, the J gene TRBJ1-5; D is undetermined. The CDR3 length is 13 residues. CDR1 and CDR2 (germline): GTSNPN, SVGIG (reference sequence). Trimming left V 0 bases short and J 1 base short, with 4 bases between.

The CDR3 loop is CASSWGTRTDTQYF. The CDR3 coding sequence is TGTGCCAGTTCCTGGGGCACGCGCACAGATACGCAGTATTTT. The chain is built from TRBV2 and TRBJ2-3; tentatively, D is TRBD1 (5 bases). From germline, CDR1 is SNHLY and CDR2 FYNNEI. The CDR3 has 14 residues. V lost 9 bases and J lost 1, with 14 bases in between.

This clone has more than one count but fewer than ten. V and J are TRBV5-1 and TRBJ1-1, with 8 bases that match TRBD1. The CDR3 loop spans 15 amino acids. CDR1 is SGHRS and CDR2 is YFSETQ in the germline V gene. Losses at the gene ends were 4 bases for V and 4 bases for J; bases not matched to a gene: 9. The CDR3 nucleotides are TGCGCCAGCAGCCAGACCGGACAGGGCGTCACTGAAGCTTTCTTT. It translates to CASSQTGQGVTEAFF. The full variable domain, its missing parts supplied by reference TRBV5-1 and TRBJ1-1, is KAGVTQTPRYLIKTRGQQVTLSCSPISGHRSVSWYQQTPGQGLQFLFEYFSETQRNKGNFPGRFSGRQFSNSRSEMNVSTLELGDSALYLCASSQTGQGVTEAFFGQGTRLTVV.

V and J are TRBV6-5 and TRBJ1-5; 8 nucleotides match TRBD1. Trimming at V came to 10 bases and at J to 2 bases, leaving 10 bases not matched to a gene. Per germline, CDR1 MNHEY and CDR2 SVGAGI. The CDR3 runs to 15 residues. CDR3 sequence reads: CATLAAGGGNQPQHF. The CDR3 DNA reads TGTGCCACCCTTGCAGCAGGGGGCGGCAATCAGCCCCAGCATTTT.

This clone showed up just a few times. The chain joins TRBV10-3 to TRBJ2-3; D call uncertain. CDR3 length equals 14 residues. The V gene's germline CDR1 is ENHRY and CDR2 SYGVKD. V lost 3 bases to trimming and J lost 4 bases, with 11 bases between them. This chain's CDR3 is CAISEGRSPDTQYF. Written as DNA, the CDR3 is TGTGCCATCAGTGAAGGTCGATCCCCAGATACGCAGTATTTT.

DNA of the CDR3: TGTGCCATCAGAGGAGACTCTGGGGCCAACGTCCTGACTTTC. Its protein is CAIRGDSGANVLTF. V is TRBV10-3 and J is TRBJ2-6; unclear D gene. The CDR3 length is 14 residues. Germline CDR1 is ENHRY and CDR2 is SYGVKD. V shed 6 bases and J shed 0 bases, with 6 bases lying between them.

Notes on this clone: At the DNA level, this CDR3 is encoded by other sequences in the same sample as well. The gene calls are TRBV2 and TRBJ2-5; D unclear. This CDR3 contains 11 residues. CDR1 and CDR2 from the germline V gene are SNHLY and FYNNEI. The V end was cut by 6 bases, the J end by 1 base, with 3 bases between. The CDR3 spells CASRGQETQYF. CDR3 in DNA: TGTGCCAGCAGGGGCCAAGAGACCCAGTACTTC.

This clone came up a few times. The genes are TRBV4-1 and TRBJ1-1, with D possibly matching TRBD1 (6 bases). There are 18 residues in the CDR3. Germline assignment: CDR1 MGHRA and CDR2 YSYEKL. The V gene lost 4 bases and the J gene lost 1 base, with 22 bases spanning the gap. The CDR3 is CASSLGSGAFRPNTEAFF. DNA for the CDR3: TGCGCCAGCAGCCTAGGATCGGGGGCTTTTCGGCCGAACACTGAAGCTTTCTTT.

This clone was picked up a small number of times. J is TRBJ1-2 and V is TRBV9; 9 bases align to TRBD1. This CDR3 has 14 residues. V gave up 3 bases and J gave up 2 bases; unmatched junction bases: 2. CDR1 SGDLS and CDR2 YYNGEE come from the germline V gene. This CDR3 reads CASSDGQGNYGYTF. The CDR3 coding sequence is TGTGCCAGCAGCGATGGACAGGGGAACTATGGCTACACCTTC.